This T cell receptor beta chain was obtained from a study of OX40 agonist ivuxolimab in advanced cancers. Study-wide context: At 0.01 to 10 mg/kg, ivuxolimab was administered intravenously to patients every 2 weeks. Patients with hepatocellular carcinoma, melanoma, renal cell or head and neck cancer made up the dose-escalation patients.

Worth noting for this clone: Its target is not known.

Findings and limits, study-wide: In the 0.1-3.0 mg/kg groups, partial responders showed among the lowest expansion.

V gave up 4 bases and J gave up 5 bases, with 20 bases separating them. The CDR3 spans 17 residues. Germline-derived CDR1 and CDR2 are SGHNT and YENEEA. Method: immunoSEQ multiplex PCR; TCRdb's copy keeps in-frame clones and lacks some. Among about 77,000 clones listed, around four fifths were seen once. This chain joins TRBV11-3 and TRBJ2-2; D may be TRBD2 (6 bases). The TCR comes from an adult with an advanced solid tumor such as melanoma, head and neck, liver or kidney cancer. Sample: CD4+ or CD8+ T cells sorted from blood, taken in a trial of the OX40 agonist ivuxolimab. The CDR3 sequence is CASSSGGGNPWTGELFF. CDR3 coding DNA: TGTGCCAGCAGCTCAGGTGGCGGGAACCCGTGGACCGGGGAGCTGTTTTTT.